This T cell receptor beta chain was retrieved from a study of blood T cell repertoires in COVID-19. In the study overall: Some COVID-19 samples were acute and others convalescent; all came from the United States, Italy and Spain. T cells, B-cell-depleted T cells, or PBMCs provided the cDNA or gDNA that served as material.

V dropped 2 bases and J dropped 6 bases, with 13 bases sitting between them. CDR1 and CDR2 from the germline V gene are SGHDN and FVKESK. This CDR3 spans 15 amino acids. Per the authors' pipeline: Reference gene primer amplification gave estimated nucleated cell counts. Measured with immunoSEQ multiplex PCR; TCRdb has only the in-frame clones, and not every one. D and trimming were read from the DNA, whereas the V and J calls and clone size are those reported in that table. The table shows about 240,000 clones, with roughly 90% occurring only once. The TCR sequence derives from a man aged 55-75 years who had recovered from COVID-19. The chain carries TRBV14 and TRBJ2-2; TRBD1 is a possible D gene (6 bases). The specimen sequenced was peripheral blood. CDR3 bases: TGTGCCAGCAGCCAACTCCAAAAGGGGGCCGGGGAGCTGTTTTTT. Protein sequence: CASSQLQKGAGELFF.